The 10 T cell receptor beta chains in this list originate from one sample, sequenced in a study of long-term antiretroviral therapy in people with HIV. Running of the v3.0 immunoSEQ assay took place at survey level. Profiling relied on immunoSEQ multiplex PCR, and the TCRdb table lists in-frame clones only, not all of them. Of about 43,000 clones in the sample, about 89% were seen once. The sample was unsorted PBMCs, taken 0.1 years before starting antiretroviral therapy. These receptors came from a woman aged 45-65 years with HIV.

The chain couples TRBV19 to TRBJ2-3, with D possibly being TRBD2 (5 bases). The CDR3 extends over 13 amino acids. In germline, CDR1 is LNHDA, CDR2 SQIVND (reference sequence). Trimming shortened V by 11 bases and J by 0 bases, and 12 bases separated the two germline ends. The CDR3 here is CACRTPSTDTQYF. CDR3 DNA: TGTGCCTGCAGGACTCCGAGCACAGATACGCAGTATTTT.

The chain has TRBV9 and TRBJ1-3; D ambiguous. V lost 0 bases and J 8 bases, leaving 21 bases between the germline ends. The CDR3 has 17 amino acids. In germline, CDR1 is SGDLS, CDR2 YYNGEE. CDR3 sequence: CASSVGGRRHPVDTIYF. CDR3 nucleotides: TGTGCCAGCAGCGTAGGCGGCAGGCGCCACCCGGTAGACACCATATATTTT. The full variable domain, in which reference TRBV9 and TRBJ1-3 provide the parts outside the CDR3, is DSGVTQTPKHLITATGQRVTLRCSPRSGDLSVYWYQQSLDQGLQFLIQYYNGEERAKGNILERFSAQQFPDLHSELNLSSLELGDSALYFCASSVGGRRHPVDTIYFGEGSWLTVV.

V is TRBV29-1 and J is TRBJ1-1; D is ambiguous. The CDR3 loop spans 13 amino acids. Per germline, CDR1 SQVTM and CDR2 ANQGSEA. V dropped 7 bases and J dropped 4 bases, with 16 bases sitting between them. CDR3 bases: TGCAGCGCCCAGATCGGGGTCGGCACTGAAGCTTTCTTT. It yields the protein CSAQIGVGTEAFF.

CDR3 DNA sequence: TGTGCCAGCAGCCTCGGGGGGTTTGGCTACACCTTC. It translates to CASSLGGFGYTF. This chain connects TRBV14 to TRBJ1-2, with D maybe TRBD1 (5 bases). Trimming took 4 bases from V and 7 from J, leaving 10 bases between them. Germline V gene lookup returns CDR1 SGHDN and CDR2 FVKESK. The CDR3 totals 12 residues.

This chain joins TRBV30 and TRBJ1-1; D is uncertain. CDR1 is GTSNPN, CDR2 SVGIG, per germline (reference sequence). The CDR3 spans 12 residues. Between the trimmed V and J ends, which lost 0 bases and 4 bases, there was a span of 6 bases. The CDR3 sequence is CAWSVGSTEAFF. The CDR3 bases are TGTGCCTGGAGTGTAGGGAGCACTGAAGCTTTCTTT.

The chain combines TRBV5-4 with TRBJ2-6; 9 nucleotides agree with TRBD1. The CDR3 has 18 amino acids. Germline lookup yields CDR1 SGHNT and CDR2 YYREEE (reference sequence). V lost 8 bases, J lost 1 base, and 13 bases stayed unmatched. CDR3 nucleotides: TGTGCCAGTAGGCCACAACAGGGGGCAGCGTCTGGGGCCAACGTCCTGACTTTC. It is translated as CASRPQQGAASGANVLTF.

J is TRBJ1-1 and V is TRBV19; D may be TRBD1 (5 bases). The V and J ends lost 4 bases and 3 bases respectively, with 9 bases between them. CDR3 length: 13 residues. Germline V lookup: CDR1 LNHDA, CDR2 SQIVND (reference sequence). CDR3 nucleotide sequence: TGTGCCAGTAGTACGACAGTTGACACTGAAGCTTTCTTT. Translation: CASSTTVDTEAFF.

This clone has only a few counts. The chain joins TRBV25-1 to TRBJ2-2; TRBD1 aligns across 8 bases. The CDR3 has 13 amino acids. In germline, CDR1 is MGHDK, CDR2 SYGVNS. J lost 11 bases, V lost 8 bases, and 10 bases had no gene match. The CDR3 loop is CASHHLTGVELFF. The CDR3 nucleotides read TGTGCCAGCCACCACCTGACAGGGGTAGAGCTGTTTTTT.

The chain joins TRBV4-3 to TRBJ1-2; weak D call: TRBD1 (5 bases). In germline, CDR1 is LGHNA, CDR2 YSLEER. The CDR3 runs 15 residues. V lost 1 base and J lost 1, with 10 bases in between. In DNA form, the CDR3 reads TGCGCCAGCAGCCAAGTCGGGGGTCTTAACTATGGCTACACCTTC. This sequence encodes CASSQVGGLNYGYTF.

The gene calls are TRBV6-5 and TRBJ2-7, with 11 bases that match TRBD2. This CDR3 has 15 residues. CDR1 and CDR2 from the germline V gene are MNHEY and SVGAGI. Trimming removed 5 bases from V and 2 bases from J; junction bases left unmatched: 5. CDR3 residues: CASSLAGGPPYEQYF. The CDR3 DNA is TGTGCCAGCAGTCTAGCGGGGGGACCCCCCTACGAGCAGTACTTC.